This entry is about one T cell receptor beta chain. V was trimmed by 2 bases and J by 3 bases, leaving 11 bases between them. CDR1 is LGHNA, CDR2 YSLEER, per germline. This CDR3 is 15 amino acids long. These data are taken from a study of healthy donors' naive CD4 and CD8 T cells. A linear amplification protocol produced the TCR libraries from about 0.45 ug of total RNA. In TCRdb, the reads were re-called with MiXCR into one record per CDR3 protein. The data contain about 180,000 distinct CDR3 sequences, over 60% of them singletons. The specimen was naive CD4+ and CD8+ T cells sorted from blood, pooled from several donors. This TCR came from a pool of human donors in good health; the sample pools cells from several healthy donors. The J gene is TRBJ2-1, the V gene TRBV4-3; D is tentatively TRBD1 or TRBD2 (5 bases each). The CDR3 bases are TGCGCCAGCAGCCAATGGCGTGGGGGCTACAATGAGCAGTTCTTC. Translated: CASSQWRGGYNEQFF.